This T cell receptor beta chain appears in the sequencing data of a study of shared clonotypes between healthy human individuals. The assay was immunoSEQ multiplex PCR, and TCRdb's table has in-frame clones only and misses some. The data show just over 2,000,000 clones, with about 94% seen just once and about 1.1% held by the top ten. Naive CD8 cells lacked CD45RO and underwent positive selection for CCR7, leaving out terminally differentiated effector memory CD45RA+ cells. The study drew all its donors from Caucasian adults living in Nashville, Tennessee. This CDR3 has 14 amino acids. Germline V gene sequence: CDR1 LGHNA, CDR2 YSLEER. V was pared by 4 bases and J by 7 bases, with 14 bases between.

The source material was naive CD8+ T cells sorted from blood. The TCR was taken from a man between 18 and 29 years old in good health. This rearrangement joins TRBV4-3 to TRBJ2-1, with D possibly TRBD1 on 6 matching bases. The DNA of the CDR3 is TGCGCCAGCAGCCCCTCGGACAGACCAAATGAGCAGTTCTTC. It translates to CASSPSDRPNEQFF.